The T cell receptor beta chain described here comes from a study of T cells expressing NK-cell markers. Background on the study: It was sorted CD3+CD56+NKG2C+, CD3+CD56+NKG2C- and CD3+CD56-NKG2C+ T cells that supplied the TCR beta repertoires.

Concerning this clonotype itself: The antigen is undetermined.

Using the 5' RACE reads, TCRdb records one entry per CDR3 protein without DNA. The clone table shows almost 450,000 distinct CDR3 sequences, with the ten largest holding 7.3%. The CDR3 is made up of 15 amino acids. CDR1 is MGHDK and CDR2 is SYGVNS in the germline V gene. Findings and caveats of the study: Among several donors, these clonotypes also ranked first in the CD3+CD56-NKG2C+ fraction. Whether expanded NKG2C+ T cell clones were HCMV-specific remained unclear.

This TCR was sampled from a woman aged 18-69 years in good health. Material for sequencing was blood T cells: a sorted CD56 or NKG2C T cell subset, CD4+ or CD8+ T cells, or bulk PBMC T cells (not recorded which). The chain carries TRBV25-1 and TRBJ2-5; TCRdb's D gene call, TRBD1, goes unchecked for lack of DNA. The CDR3 sequence is CASSALDRGQETQYF.